This passage covers 17 T cell receptor beta chains from one sample sequenced in a study of CD8 T cells in ankylosing spondylitis. TCRdb reprocessed the 5' RACE reads with MiXCR, giving one entry per CDR3 protein. The sample includes 200,000 to 300,000 distinct CDR3 sequences, about 24% of them seen just once. Sequenced: blood, either unsorted or a sorted T cell fraction (not recorded which). The source of these receptors is a male donor with ankylosing spondylitis or in good health (not recorded which).

This clonotype has more than one count but fewer than ten. The chain combines TRBV6-5 with TRBJ2-3, with 7 positions matching TRBD2. V gave up 0 bases and J gave up 8 bases; unmatched junction bases: 8. This CDR3 contains 15 residues. Germline CDR1 reads MNHEY; CDR2 reads SVGAGI. CDR3 nucleotides: TGTGCCAGCAGTTACTCTTCCGGGGGGTTAACTACGCAGTATTTT. Translation gives CASSYSSGGLTTQYF.

The rearrangement uses TRBV12-3 or TRBV12-4 and TRBJ1-5; tentatively, D is TRBD1 (5 bases). V was shortened by 3 bases and J by 6 bases, with 9 bases between the two germline ends. This CDR3 has 13 residues. In DNA, the CDR3 is TGTGCCAGCAGTTTCGGGGCAGGTCAGCCCCAGCATTTT. Amino acid sequence: CASSFGAGQPQHF.

This clonotype was counted at least ten times. This chain links TRBV3-1 with TRBJ1-4, with D maybe TRBD1 (5 bases). This CDR3 is 16 amino acids long. The V and J ends lost 3 bases and 4 bases respectively, with 15 bases between them. CDR1 is LGHDT, CDR2 YNNKEL, per germline (reference sequence). In nucleotides, the CDR3 is TGTGCCAGCAGCCACGGGGCCGCAGGAGTTAATGAAAAACTGTTTTTT. It codes for CASSHGAAGVNEKLFF.

This sequence joins TRBV12-3 or TRBV12-4 and TRBJ1-2; D call uncertain. This CDR3 has 13 amino acids. The germline V and J ends were trimmed by 2 bases and 6 bases, with 10 bases remaining between them. DNA for the CDR3: TGTGCCAGCAGTTTATGGGCAGGTGATGGCTACACCTTC. It codes for CASSLWAGDGYTF.

V is TRBV5-5 and J is TRBJ2-7, with 9 bases fitting TRBD2. From germline, CDR1 is SGHKS and CDR2 YYEKEE (reference sequence). Trimming cost V 0 bases and J 4 bases; bases outside gene matches: 5. This CDR3 comprises 15 residues. The CDR3 is CASSLAGGGAYEQYF. CDR3 sequence (DNA): TGTGCCAGCAGCTTGGCCGGCGGGGGGGCGTACGAGCAGTACTTC.

V and J are TRBV3-1 and TRBJ1-2; 8 nucleotides agree with TRBD1. Germline V gene data show CDR1 as LGHDT and CDR2 as YNNKEL (reference sequence). CDR3 size: 13 residues. The V segment lost 4 bases and the J segment 6 bases; nucleotides outside the gene matches: 4. CDR3 in amino acids: CASSPTTGDGYTF. CDR3 coding DNA: TGTGCCAGCAGCCCGACGACAGGGGATGGCTACACCTTC.

This clonotype was seen more than once but under ten times. V gene TRBV10-1 combines with J gene TRBJ2-3, with 7 bases identical to TRBD2. Trimming cost V 3 bases and J 6 bases; bases outside gene matches: 9. This CDR3 has 15 amino acids. Per germline, CDR1 WNHNN and CDR2 SYGVQD (reference sequence). The CDR3: CASSELSGEGDTQYF. The CDR3 DNA is TGCGCCAGCAGTGAACTGAGCGGGGAGGGCGATACGCAGTATTTT.

This clonotype has ten or more counts. This CDR3 is CASSGYNEQFF. The CDR3, as DNA: TGTGCCAGCAGCGGGTACAATGAGCAGTTCTTC. The chain uses TRBV3-1 and TRBJ2-1; no firm D call. Germline V gene sequence: CDR1 LGHDT, CDR2 YNNKEL (reference sequence). The CDR3 contains 11 residues. The V gene lost 5 bases and the J gene lost 4 bases, with 3 bases spanning the gap.

This sequence joins TRBV28 and TRBJ2-3, with no clear D. Trimming cost V 5 bases and J 7 bases, with 10 bases left between them. The CDR3 loop spans 12 amino acids. Germline CDR1 is MDHEN and CDR2 is SYDVKM. CDR3 nucleotides: TGTGCCAGCAGTCTTCTATCGAATACGCAGTATTTT. It translates to CASSLLSNTQYF.

The chain carries TRBV5-4 and TRBJ2-3; a possible D gene is TRBD1 (6 bases). Germline CDR1 and CDR2: SGHNT and YYREEE (reference sequence). Trimming stripped 5 bases from V and 4 bases from J, with 11 bases between. This CDR3 contains 13 residues. CDR3 sequence (DNA): TGTGCCAGCAGGCAGGGGTGGGCAGATACGCAGTATTTT. Its protein is CASRQGWADTQYF. The full variable domain, with the rest looked up from reference TRBV5-4 and TRBJ2-3, is ETGVTQSPTHLIKTRGQQVTLRCSSQSGHNTVSWYQQALGQGPQFIFQYYREEENGRGNFPPRFSGLQFPNYSSELNVNALELDDSALYLCASRQGWADTQYFGPGTRLTVL.

This clonotype was counted between two and nine times. The chain links TRBV20-1 to TRBJ2-7; 7 positions match TRBD2. CDR1 and CDR2 from the germline V gene are DFQATT and SNEGSKA (reference sequence). V was pared by 3 bases and J by 1 base, with 3 bases of the junction left unmatched. This CDR3 has 13 residues. The CDR3 DNA reads as TGCAGTGCTAGTCTGGGGGGGTCCTACGAGCAGTACTTC. Residues: CSASLGGSYEQYF.

This clonotype has ten or more counts. V and J are TRBV5-6 and TRBJ1-1, with D maybe TRBD1 (6 bases). In germline, CDR1 is SGHDT, CDR2 YYEEEE. The CDR3 extends over 13 amino acids. The ends were cut back, 1 base at V and 4 bases at J, with 8 bases in the middle. DNA of the CDR3: TGTGCCAGCAGCTTGCGAGGGGGCACTGAAGCTTTCTTT. It yields the protein CASSLRGGTEAFF.

This clonotype was seen many times. The V gene is TRBV28, the J gene TRBJ2-1, with D unresolved. Germline values: CDR1 MDHEN, CDR2 SYDVKM. V shed 3 bases and J shed 3 bases, with 12 bases lying between them. The CDR3 length is 15 residues. DNA of the CDR3: TGTGCCAGCAGTTTCCGGCCCCTGGGCTACAATGAGCAGTTCTTC. Amino acids: CASSFRPLGYNEQFF.

This clonotype was detected only a few times. At one boundary the junction diverges from the germline segment, which might be a read error. The chain uses TRBV2 and TRBJ1-5, with TRBD1 matching over 9 bases. This CDR3 is built from 12 residues. From germline, CDR1 is SNHLY and CDR2 FYNNEI. CDR3 DNA sequence: TGTGCCAGCAGTGAAGGGGGGACAGGGAGGGATTTT. This encodes CASSEGGTGRDF.

This clonotype was recorded at least ten times. The chain combines TRBV5-1 with TRBJ2-2; TRBD2 aligns across 8 bases. The CDR3 runs 16 residues. J was trimmed by 4 bases and V by 0 bases; bases with no gene match: 5. Germline V lookup: CDR1 SGHRS, CDR2 YFSETQ. The CDR3 protein is CASSLVGGAVTGELFF. The CDR3 DNA is TGCGCCAGCAGCTTGGTCGGGGGGGCCGTCACCGGGGAGCTGTTTTTT.

This chain uses TRBV20-1 with TRBJ2-1; 8 bases fit TRBD1. V was pared by 5 bases and J by 9 bases, with 0 bases of the junction left unmatched. The CDR3 loop spans 10 amino acids. Looked up from germline, CDR1 is DFQATT and CDR2 is SNEGSKA (reference sequence). CDR3 amino acids: CSADRGEQFF. The CDR3 DNA follows: TGCAGTGCTGACAGGGGTGAGCAGTTCTTC.

This chain joins TRBV20-1 and TRBJ2-5, with 7 bases lining up with TRBD2. In germline, CDR1 is DFQATT, CDR2 SNEGSKA (reference sequence). The CDR3 sequence is 13 residues long. The J segment lost 5 bases and the V segment lost 5 bases, leaving 8 bases of the junction unmatched. Here the CDR3 DNA reads TGCAGTGCTTTCCGCCGGGAGGTGGAGACCCAGTACTTC. Translating gives CSAFRREVETQYF.